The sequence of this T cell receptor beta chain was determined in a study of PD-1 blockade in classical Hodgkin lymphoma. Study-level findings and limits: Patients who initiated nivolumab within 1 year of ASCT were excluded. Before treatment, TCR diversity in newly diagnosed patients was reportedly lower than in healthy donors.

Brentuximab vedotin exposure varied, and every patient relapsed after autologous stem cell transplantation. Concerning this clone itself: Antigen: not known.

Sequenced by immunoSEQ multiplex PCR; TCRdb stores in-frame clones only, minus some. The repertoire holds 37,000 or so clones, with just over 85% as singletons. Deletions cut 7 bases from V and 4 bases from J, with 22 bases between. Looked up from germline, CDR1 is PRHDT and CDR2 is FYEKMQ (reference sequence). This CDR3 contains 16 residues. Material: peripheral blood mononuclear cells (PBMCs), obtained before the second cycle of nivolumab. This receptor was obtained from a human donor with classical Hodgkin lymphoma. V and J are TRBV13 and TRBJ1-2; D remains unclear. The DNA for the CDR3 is TGTGCCAGCACCGAATGGGGAGGGTCGTACATCTATGGCTACACCTTC. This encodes CASTEWGGSYIYGYTF.